This T cell receptor (beta chain) came from a study of neoadjuvant anti-PD-1 for oral cavity cancer. Profiled with immunoSEQ multiplex PCR; TCRdb holds only in-frame clones, not every one. Of about 12,000 clones listed, about 60% are singletons. The V gene's germline CDR1 is GTSNPN and CDR2 SVGIG (reference sequence). This CDR3 is 12 amino acids long. The V and J ends lost 4 bases and 5 bases respectively, with 11 bases between them. V usage is TRBV30 and J usage is TRBJ2-5, with D possibly being TRBD1 or TRBD2 (5 bases each). This TCR was sampled from a person between 35 and 79 years old with oral cavity squamous cell carcinoma. The input for sequencing was PBMCs, taken before nivolumab (anti-PD-1) treatment. The DNA for the CDR3 is TGTGCCTGGAAGGGACGGTCGGAGACCCAGTACTTC. This translates into CAWKGRSETQYF.